This passage covers 32 T cell receptor beta chains from one sample sequenced in a study of T-cell memory formation after mild COVID-19. One entry per CDR3 protein, called by TCRdb with MiXCR from the 5' RACE reads. The table has around 250,000 distinct CDR3 sequences, 15% seen once. Sequencing was carried out using PBMCs or a T cell subset sorted from them (not recorded which). The receptors shown here come from an adult woman who had mild COVID-19 (a few samples of this study predate the infection). Cell type and time point are not known.

In this sample, this clonotype turned up a few times. DNA for the CDR3: TGTGCCAGCAGTGCTGCGGCTGGAAACACCATATATTTT. It encodes CASSAAAGNTIYF. This chain links TRBV25-1 with TRBJ1-3; unclear D gene. Germline-derived CDR1 and CDR2 are MGHDK and SYGVNS. This CDR3 comprises 13 residues. With 4 bases removed from V and 2 bases from J, the gap between germline ends came to 6 bases.

The chain recombines TRBV3-1 with TRBJ1-4, with TRBD1 identical over 8 bases. This CDR3 contains 16 residues. J was trimmed by 5 bases and V by 6 bases; bases with no gene match: 11. CDR1 and CDR2 from the germline V gene are LGHDT and YNNKEL (reference sequence). The CDR3 here is CASSQNPRGRNEKLFF. The CDR3 region has the DNA TGTGCCAGCAGTCAAAACCCCAGGGGGCGCAATGAAAAACTGTTTTTT.

V gene TRBV19 combines with J gene TRBJ1-5; D perhaps matches TRBD1 (6 bases). V lost 8 bases and J 7 bases, leaving 18 bases between the germline ends. Germline-derived CDR1 and CDR2 are LNHDA and SQIVND (reference sequence). This CDR3 contains 14 residues. The CDR3 DNA is TGTGCCAGTCTGAATAGGGACACGGGGCAGCCCCAGCATTTT. Translated: CASLNRDTGQPQHF.

This clonotype was seen more than once but under ten times. V is TRBV18 and J is TRBJ2-1; D is unresolved. Germline V gives CDR1 KGHSH, CDR2 LQKENI. The CDR3 is 14 residues long. Trimming shortened V by 4 bases and J by 2 bases, and 9 bases separated the two germline ends. CDR3 residues: CASSLLDTYNEQFF. The CDR3 DNA reads TGTGCCAGCTCACTTCTAGACACCTACAATGAGCAGTTCTTC.

This clonotype was recorded many times. The chain carries TRBV20-1 and TRBJ1-2; D unclear. Trimming shortened V by 2 bases and J by 6 bases, and 13 bases separated the two germline ends. This CDR3 is built from 13 residues. Germline V lookup: CDR1 DFQATT, CDR2 SNEGSKA (reference sequence). The DNA for the CDR3 is TGCAGTGCTAGAAACCGGTTGGAGCATGGCTACACCTTC. Residues: CSARNRLEHGYTF.

The chain combines TRBV5-1 with TRBJ2-5, with 8 bases lining up with TRBD1. V was clipped by 2 bases and J by 4 bases; unmatched bases: 4. Germline V lookup: CDR1 SGHRS, CDR2 YFSETQ. The CDR3 sequence is 14 residues long. CDR3 amino acids: CASSLVTGGETQYF. DNA for the CDR3: TGCGCCAGCAGCTTAGTCACAGGGGGAGAGACCCAGTACTTC. Full variable domain (outside the CDR3, taken from reference TRBV5-1 and TRBJ2-5): KAGVTQTPRYLIKTRGQQVTLSCSPISGHRSVSWYQQTPGQGLQFLFEYFSETQRNKGNFPGRFSGRQFSNSRSEMNVSTLELGDSALYLCASSLVTGGETQYFGPGTRLLVL.

This clonotype has just a few counts. The chain is built from TRBV20-1 and TRBJ1-1; 11 bases are a match to TRBD1. The CDR3 is made up of 14 amino acids. J was trimmed by 4 bases and V by 6 bases; bases with no gene match: 7. Germline V lookup: CDR1 DFQATT, CDR2 SNEGSKA (reference sequence). The CDR3: CSATTGTGGTEAFF. The CDR3 DNA follows: TGCAGTGCAACAACCGGGACAGGGGGCACTGAAGCTTTCTTT.

The V and J genes are TRBV5-1 and TRBJ2-2; 9 bases map to TRBD1. The V segment lost 5 bases and the J segment 6 bases; nucleotides outside the gene matches: 8. The CDR3 runs to 15 residues. In germline, CDR1 is SGHRS, CDR2 YFSETQ. In nucleotides, the CDR3 is TGCGCCAGCAGTGACCCGGGACAGGGACCCGGGGAGCTGTTTTTT. Translation gives CASSDPGQGPGELFF. The variable domain in full, with the rest retrieved from reference TRBV5-1 and TRBJ2-2, is KAGVTQTPRYLIKTRGQQVTLSCSPISGHRSVSWYQQTPGQGLQFLFEYFSETQRNKGNFPGRFSGRQFSNSRSEMNVSTLELGDSALYLCASSDPGQGPGELFFGEGSRLTVL.

In its sample, this clonotype was seen a few times. This sequence joins TRBV29-1 and TRBJ2-7; TRBD1 matches at 7 bases. In germline, CDR1 is SQVTM, CDR2 ANQGSEA. Trimming at V came to 1 base and at J to 2 bases, leaving 5 bases not matched to a gene. The CDR3 totals 14 residues. Here the CDR3 reads CSVEVGQTPYEQYF. The CDR3 nucleotides are TGCAGCGTTGAAGTGGGACAGACCCCCTACGAGCAGTACTTC.

The chain carries TRBV30 and TRBJ1-1, with D hard to call. Germline V gives CDR1 GTSNPN, CDR2 SVGIG (reference sequence). Trimming pared 1 base from V and 4 bases from J, leaving 10 bases between. This CDR3 spans 13 amino acids. The DNA of the CDR3 is TGTGCCTGGAGTGGAGGTCATGGCACTGAAGCTTTCTTT. Its translation: CAWSGGHGTEAFF.

Only a few counts were recorded for this clonotype. This chain connects TRBV3-1 to TRBJ2-5, with D unclear. There are 12 residues in the CDR3. Between the trimmed V and J ends, which lost 4 bases and 7 bases, there was a span of 10 bases. The V gene's germline CDR1 is LGHDT and CDR2 YNNKEL (reference sequence). CDR3 region: CASSPTPGTQYF. The CDR3, as DNA: TGTGCCAGCAGCCCAACGCCGGGGACCCAGTACTTC.

There are a few counts of this clonotype. The gene calls are TRBV20-1 and TRBJ1-2, with 9 nucleotides matching TRBD1. Germline V lookup: CDR1 DFQATT, CDR2 SNEGSKA (reference sequence). V dropped 2 bases and J dropped 4; count of bases not matched to a gene: 20. The CDR3 has 19 residues. In nucleotides, the CDR3 is TGCAGTGCTAGACCCCCGGGGCTCATCCGCGTGGACAGGGGCTATGGCTACACCTTC. Translating it yields CSARPPGLIRVDRGYGYTF.

This clonotype appeared a few times. V gene TRBV2 combines with J gene TRBJ2-1; D gene uncertain. The CDR3 contains 13 residues. Germline loops: CDR1 SNHLY, CDR2 FYNNEI. Trimming removed 3 bases at V and 6 bases at J, with 9 bases between. As DNA, the CDR3 is TGTGCCAGCAGTGACTACTTACCCAATGAGCAGTTCTTC. This translates into CASSDYLPNEQFF.

The chain employs TRBV7-3 and TRBJ1-4; D possibly corresponds to TRBD1 (5 bases). The V gene lost 2 bases and the J gene lost 7 bases, with 14 bases spanning the gap. The CDR3 has 15 amino acids. Germline V gene lookup returns CDR1 SGHTA and CDR2 FQGTGA. The DNA for the CDR3 is TGTGCCAGCAGCTTATCGGGTCAGAGGGGTGAAAAACTGTTTTTT. Protein sequence: CASSLSGQRGEKLFF.

The gene calls are TRBV20-1 and TRBJ1-5; D gene uncertain. Trimming took off 6 bases at V and 4 bases at J, with 19 bases between the two ends. The CDR3 totals 15 residues. CDR1 is DFQATT and CDR2 is SNEGSKA in the germline V gene (reference sequence). CDR3 coding DNA: TGCAGTGCGAAGGGAAGGGTTTTCCAAAATCAGCCCCAGCATTTT. Translation: CSAKGRVFQNQPQHF.

This clonotype was detected a few times. The germline gene is not matched at one end of the junction; a read error may be the cause. The genes are TRBV12-3 or TRBV12-4 and TRBJ2-2; D ambiguous. CDR3 size: 14 residues. DNA for the CDR3: TGTGCCAGCAGTTTAGGGTCACCCACCCGGGAGCTGTTTTTT. This codes for CASSLGSPTRELFF.

The chain couples TRBV5-1 to TRBJ2-1, with D tentatively TRBD2 (5 bases). Per germline, CDR1 SGHRS and CDR2 YFSETQ. The CDR3 runs 15 residues. V was cut by 4 bases and J by 5 bases, with 16 bases left in between. The CDR3 region has the DNA TGCGCCAGCAGCCTCTCACTAGTTGGCGACAATGAGCAGTTCTTC. Its translation is CASSLSLVGDNEQFF.

This clonotype was recorded once. The chain employs TRBV29-1 and TRBJ1-1, with D uncertain. Looked up from germline, CDR1 is SQVTM and CDR2 is ANQGSEA. V was clipped by 3 bases and J by 2 bases, with 10 bases between them. The CDR3 extends over 13 amino acids. In DNA form, the CDR3 reads TGCAGCGTTGATAGGACGGTTAACACTGAAGCTTTCTTT. This codes for CSVDRTVNTEAFF.

The chain links TRBV7-2 to TRBJ2-5; tentative D call: TRBD1 (5 bases). Germline V gene sequence: CDR1 SGHTA, CDR2 FQGNSA. The V end lost 7 bases, the J end lost 5 bases, and 17 bases lay between the germline ends. The CDR3 runs to 14 residues. The CDR3 loop is CASTPLRVWETQYF. In nucleotides, the CDR3 is TGTGCCAGCACCCCACTCAGGGTTTGGGAGACCCAGTACTTC.

This clonotype showed up just a few times. This rearrangement joins TRBV5-1 to TRBJ2-5, with 11 bases that match TRBD2. CDR3 length: 15 residues. Germline assignment: CDR1 SGHRS and CDR2 YFSETQ. The V and J ends lost 1 base and 5 bases, in that order; junction bases with no gene match: 4. The CDR3 sequence is CASSLTSGGRETQYF. The CDR3 bases are TGCGCCAGCAGCTTGACTAGCGGGGGTCGTGAGACCCAGTACTTC.

The V gene is TRBV6-2 or TRBV6-3, the J gene TRBJ2-3; TRBD1 matches at 7 bases. Unmatched junction bases numbered 13, after V lost 5 bases and J lost 2 bases. CDR1 is MNHEY and CDR2 is SVGEGT in the germline V gene. CDR3 length: 17 amino acids. The CDR3: CASSPSPGRGNTDTQYF. CDR3 nucleotides: TGTGCCAGCAGTCCCAGCCCAGGCAGGGGGAACACAGATACGCAGTATTTT.

The V and J genes are TRBV6-2 or TRBV6-3 and TRBJ2-3, with 7 bases fitting TRBD1. This CDR3 has 15 residues. CDR1 and CDR2 from the germline V gene are MNHEY and SVGEGT. V gave up 8 bases and J gave up 2 bases; unmatched junction bases: 10. DNA for the CDR3: TGTGCCAGCTCCTTCTCCGGGACAGCCACAGATACGCAGTATTTT. Translation gives CASSFSGTATDTQYF.

This clonotype was picked up a small number of times. The V gene is TRBV7-6, the J gene TRBJ2-3, with D tentatively TRBD2 (6 bases). CDR1 is SGHVS and CDR2 is FNYEAQ in the germline V gene. The CDR3 has 15 residues. The V end lost 5 bases, the J end lost 3 bases, and 15 bases lay between the germline ends. The CDR3 reads CASSPGGAGTDTQYF. CDR3 nucleotide sequence: TGTGCCAGCAGCCCGGGCGGGGCAGGAACAGATACGCAGTATTTT.

The gene calls are TRBV21-1 and TRBJ1-1; TRBD1 is the table's D call and was not checked against the DNA. TRBV21-1 is designated a pseudogene. The CDR3 consists of 11 residues. CDR3 sequence: CAGDRVFEAFF. CDR3 nucleotides: TGTGCTGGGGACAGGGTCTTCGAAGCTTTCTTT.

The rearrangement joins TRBV3-1 to TRBJ2-3; no firm D call. CDR3 size: 11 residues. CDR1 LGHDT and CDR2 YNNKEL come from the germline V gene (reference sequence). The V end was cut by 1 base, the J end by 8 bases, with 4 bases between. The CDR3 region has the DNA TGTGCCAGCAGCCAAGCGGGTACGCAGTATTTT. It yields the protein CASSQAGTQYF.

This clonotype was seen a handful of times. This chain connects TRBV2 to TRBJ2-7; 13 nucleotides align to TRBD2. CDR1 is SNHLY and CDR2 is FYNNEI in the germline V gene. This CDR3 contains 15 residues. V shed 5 bases and J 4 bases; nucleotides not matched to a gene: 5. CDR3 in DNA: TGTGCCAGCAGTCCGACTAGCGGGAGGTCATACGAGCAGTACTTC. This gives the protein CASSPTSGRSYEQYF.

This chain connects TRBV12-3 or TRBV12-4 to TRBJ2-7; D is perhaps TRBD1 (6 bases). Trimming pared 5 bases from V and 1 base from J, leaving 9 bases between. CDR3 length equals 13 residues. CDR3 bases: TGTGCCAGCAGTATTGGACAGTCCTACGAGCAGTACTTC. This translates into CASSIGQSYEQYF.

The chain is built from TRBV2 and TRBJ2-1; no firm D call. The germline CDR1 and CDR2 sequences are SNHLY and FYNNEI. V dropped 3 bases and J dropped 13 bases, with 7 bases sitting between them. The CDR3 spans 10 residues. The CDR3 bases are TGTGCCAGCAGTGACGTTATCCAGTTCTTC. Translating gives CASSDVIQFF.

V gene TRBV7-2 combines with J gene TRBJ2-4; TRBD2 is a possible D gene (5 bases). The V and J ends lost 5 bases and 7 bases respectively, with 12 bases between them. Germline lookup yields CDR1 SGHTA and CDR2 FQGNSA. This CDR3 has 13 amino acids. This chain's CDR3 is CASSPDPGNIQYF. CDR3 coding DNA: TGTGCCAGCAGCCCCGACCCGGGGAACATTCAGTACTTC.

CDR3 coding DNA: TGTGCCAGCAGTTTTACGAGGAGGATCGTGTCGGCTGAGCAGTTCTTC. Protein: CASSFTRRIVSAEQFF. The V and J genes are TRBV12-3 or TRBV12-4 and TRBJ2-1; the D gene is possibly TRBD2 (5 bases). With 3 bases removed from V and 9 bases from J, the gap between germline ends came to 21 bases. The CDR3 runs 16 residues.

The chain has TRBV24-1 and TRBJ2-7; D is possibly TRBD2 (6 bases). V dropped 3 bases and J dropped 2 bases, with 16 bases sitting between them. CDR3 length: 16 amino acids. The germline CDR1 and CDR2 sequences are KGHDR and SFDVKD. The CDR3 protein is CATSDIGTGDTYEQYF. The CDR3 DNA follows: TGTGCCACCAGTGATATCGGAACGGGAGATACCTACGAGCAGTACTTC.

The chain has TRBV19 and TRBJ2-7; D tentatively fits TRBD1 or TRBD2 (6 bases each). Germline assignment: CDR1 LNHDA and CDR2 SQIVND (reference sequence). The CDR3 contains 12 residues. V was shortened by 8 bases and J by 6 bases, with 14 bases between the two germline ends. The CDR3 DNA follows: TGTGCCAGTGGGGGGCAGGGAGGCGAGCAGTACTTC. Translated: CASGGQGGEQYF.